Here is one T cell receptor beta chain with its context. Its antigen remains unknown. PCR employed 60 Vbeta and 13 Jbeta primers. The assay was immunoSEQ multiplex PCR, and TCRdb's table has in-frame clones only and misses some. The sample consists of about 82,000 clones, approximately 69% of them appearing once. The CDR3 consists of 16 residues. Per germline, CDR1 LNHDA and CDR2 SQIVND (reference sequence). The V gene lost 4 bases and the J gene lost 6 bases, with 22 bases spanning the gap. This record belongs to a study of cytomegalovirus exposure and HLA in healthy donors. Background on the study: From about 179 million T cells, an earlier analysis saw around 120 million unique TCR beta sequences.

Samples came from healthy bone marrow donors. Regarding the study as a whole: Fewer N-insertions (relative to the roughly 700-donor mean) were reportedly seen in an Asian-associated ancestry cluster in a later analysis.

The specimen was PBMCs. This clonotype originated in a man in his thirties or forties in good health and CMV-seropositive. The chain has TRBV19 and TRBJ2-7; D may be TRBD1 (6 bases). CDR3 protein: CASSTFSQGRGSEQYF. The DNA for the CDR3 is TGTGCCAGTAGTACCTTCTCCCAGGGGCGTGGGTCCGAGCAGTACTTC. The entire variable domain, with the rest obtained from reference TRBV19 and TRBJ2-7, is as follows: DGGITQSPKYLFRKEGQNVTLSCEQNLNHDAMYWYRQDPGQGLRLIYYSQIVNDFQKGDIAEGYSVSREKKESFPLTVTSAQKNPTAFYLCASSTFSQGRGSEQYFGPGTRLTVT.